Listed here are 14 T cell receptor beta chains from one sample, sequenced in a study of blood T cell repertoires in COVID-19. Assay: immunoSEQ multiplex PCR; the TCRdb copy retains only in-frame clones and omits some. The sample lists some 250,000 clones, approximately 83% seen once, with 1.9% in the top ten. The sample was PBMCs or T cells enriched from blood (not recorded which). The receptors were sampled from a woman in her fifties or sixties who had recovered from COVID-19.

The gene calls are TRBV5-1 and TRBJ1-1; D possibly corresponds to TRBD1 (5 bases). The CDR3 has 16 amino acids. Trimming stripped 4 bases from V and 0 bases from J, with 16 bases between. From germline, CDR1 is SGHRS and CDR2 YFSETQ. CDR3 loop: CASSRGVQVMNTEAFF. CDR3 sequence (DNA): TGCGCCAGCAGCAGGGGCGTACAGGTAATGAACACTGAAGCTTTCTTT.

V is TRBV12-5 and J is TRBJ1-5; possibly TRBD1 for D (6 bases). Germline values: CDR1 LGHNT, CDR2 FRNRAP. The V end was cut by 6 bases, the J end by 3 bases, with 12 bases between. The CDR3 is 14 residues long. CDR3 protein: CASGPTGHNQPQHF. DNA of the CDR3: TGTGCTAGTGGCCCGACAGGACACAATCAGCCCCAGCATTTT.

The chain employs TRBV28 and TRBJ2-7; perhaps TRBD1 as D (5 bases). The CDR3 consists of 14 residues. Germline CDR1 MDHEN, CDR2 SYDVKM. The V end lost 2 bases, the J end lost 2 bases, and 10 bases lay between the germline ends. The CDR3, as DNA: TGTGCCAGCAGTTTAATTACAGGCCCCTACGAGCAGTACTTC. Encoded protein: CASSLITGPYEQYF.

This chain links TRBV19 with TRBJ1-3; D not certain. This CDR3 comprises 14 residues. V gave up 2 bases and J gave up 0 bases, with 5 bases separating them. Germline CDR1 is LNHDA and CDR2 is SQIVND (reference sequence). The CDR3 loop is CASSITDSGNTIYF. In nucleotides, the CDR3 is TGTGCCAGTAGTATAACAGACTCTGGAAACACCATATATTTT.

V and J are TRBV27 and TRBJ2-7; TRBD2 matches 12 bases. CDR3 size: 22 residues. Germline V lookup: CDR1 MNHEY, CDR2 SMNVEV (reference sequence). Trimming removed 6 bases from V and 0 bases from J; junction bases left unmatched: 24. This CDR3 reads CASRRLGFPGLAGDFNSYEQYF. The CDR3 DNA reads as TGTGCCAGCAGGAGATTAGGATTTCCGGGACTAGCGGGTGATTTTAACTCCTACGAGCAGTACTTC.

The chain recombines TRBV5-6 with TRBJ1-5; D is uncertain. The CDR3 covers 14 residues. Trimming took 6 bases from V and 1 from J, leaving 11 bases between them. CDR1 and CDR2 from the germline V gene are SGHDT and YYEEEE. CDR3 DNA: TGTGCCAGCACCCTCGGACTGAGCAATCAGCCCCAGCATTTT. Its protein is CASTLGLSNQPQHF.

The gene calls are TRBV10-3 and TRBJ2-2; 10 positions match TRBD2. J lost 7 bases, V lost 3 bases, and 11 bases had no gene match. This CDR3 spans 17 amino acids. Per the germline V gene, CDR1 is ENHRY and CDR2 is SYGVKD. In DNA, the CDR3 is TGTGCCATCAGTGAAACAGGGGCTAGCGGGAGAGTCGGGGAGCTGTTTTTT. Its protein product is CAISETGASGRVGELFF.

The CDR3 DNA follows: TGTGCCAGCAGCCCTCCGCTGCGGGAGGGCCCTAATGAGCAGTTCTTC. Amino acids: CASSPPLREGPNEQFF. The chain has TRBV7-8 and TRBJ2-1, with 9 bases aligning to TRBD2. The CDR3 totals 16 residues. Germline values: CDR1 SGHVS, CDR2 FQNEAQ. The V and J ends lost 5 bases and 7 bases, in that order; junction bases with no gene match: 12.

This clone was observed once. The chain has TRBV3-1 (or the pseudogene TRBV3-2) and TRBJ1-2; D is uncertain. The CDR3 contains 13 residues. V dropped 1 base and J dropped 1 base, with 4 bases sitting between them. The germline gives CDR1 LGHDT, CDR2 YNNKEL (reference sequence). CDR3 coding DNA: TGTGCCAGCAGCCAAGCCGGTAACTATGGCTACACCTTC. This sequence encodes CASSQAGNYGYTF.

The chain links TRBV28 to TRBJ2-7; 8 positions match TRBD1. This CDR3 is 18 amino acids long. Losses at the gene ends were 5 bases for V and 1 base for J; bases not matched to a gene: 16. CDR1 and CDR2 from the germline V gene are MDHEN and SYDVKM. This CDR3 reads CASSGGGTGVYLSYEQYF. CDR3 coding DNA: TGTGCCAGCAGTGGAGGAGGGACAGGCGTTTACTTATCCTACGAGCAGTACTTC.

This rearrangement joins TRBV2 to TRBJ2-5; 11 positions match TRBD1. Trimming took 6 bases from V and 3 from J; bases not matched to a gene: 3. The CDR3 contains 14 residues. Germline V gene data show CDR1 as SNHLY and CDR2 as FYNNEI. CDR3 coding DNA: TGTGCCAGCAGGGACAGGGGGCGAGAAGAGACCCAGTACTTC. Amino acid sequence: CASRDRGREETQYF.

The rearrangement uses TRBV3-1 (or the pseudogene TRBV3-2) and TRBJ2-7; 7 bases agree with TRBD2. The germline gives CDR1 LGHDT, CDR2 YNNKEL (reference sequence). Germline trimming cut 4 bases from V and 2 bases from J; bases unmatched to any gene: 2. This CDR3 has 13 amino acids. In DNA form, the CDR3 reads TGTGCCAGCAGCCTTGGGAGGGCCTACGAGCAGTACTTC. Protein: CASSLGRAYEQYF.

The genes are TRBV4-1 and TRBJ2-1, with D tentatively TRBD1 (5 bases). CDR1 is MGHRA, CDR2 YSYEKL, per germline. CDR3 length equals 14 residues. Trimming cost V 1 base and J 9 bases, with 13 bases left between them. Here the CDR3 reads CASSQVGASTEQFF. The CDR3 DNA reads TGCGCCAGCAGCCAAGTAGGGGCATCTACTGAGCAGTTCTTC.

CDR3 protein: CASSPQGLAGGNEQFF. For the CDR3, the DNA is TGTGCCAGCAGCCCCCAGGGACTAGCGGGCGGCAATGAGCAGTTCTTC. This chain connects TRBV7-2 to TRBJ2-1; 12 bases map to TRBD2. This CDR3 comprises 16 residues. Germline loops: CDR1 SGHTA, CDR2 FQGNSA. V was pared by 5 bases and J by 6 bases, with 8 bases of the junction left unmatched.